This TCR beta chain was sequenced in a study of T cell changes during pregnancy in multiple sclerosis (dated by TCRdb to between 2018 and 2020). As for the study more broadly: Changes in the T cell repertoire over the course of pregnancy were examined in this study in women with multiple sclerosis.

V was cut back by 2 bases and J by 10 bases, leaving a gap of 9 bases between them. Measured from the cysteine to the phenylalanine, the CDR3 is 13 residues long. Here the CDR3 DNA is all that survives: 39 bases in frame from base 1. The germline V gene sets CDR1 to SGHTA and CDR2 to FQGTGA. Points on this clone: The antigen it recognizes is unknown. No qualities accompany the bases; no much larger clone lies one base away.

The library was built by means of the immunoSEQ multiplex PCR assay. Drawn from immuneACCESS, this table holds only the in-frame rearrangements with V and J called that TCRdb kept. Clones are partly lost; checked studies trace under half to an unresolved V gene and leave the rest unexplained. The sample contains approximately 74,000 clones, more than 85% of them found a single time. Together, the top ten hold about 3.5% of the sample. The input for sequencing was peripheral blood, taken before pregnancy. This TCR was sampled from a female donor with multiple sclerosis, enrolled in a pregnancy study. The rearrangement combines TRBV7-3 with TRBJ1-6, with no confidently assigned D gene. The bases read TGTGCCAGCAGCTTAGAGTCGGGATCACCCCTCCACTTT. Translated, it reads CASSLESGSPLHF.